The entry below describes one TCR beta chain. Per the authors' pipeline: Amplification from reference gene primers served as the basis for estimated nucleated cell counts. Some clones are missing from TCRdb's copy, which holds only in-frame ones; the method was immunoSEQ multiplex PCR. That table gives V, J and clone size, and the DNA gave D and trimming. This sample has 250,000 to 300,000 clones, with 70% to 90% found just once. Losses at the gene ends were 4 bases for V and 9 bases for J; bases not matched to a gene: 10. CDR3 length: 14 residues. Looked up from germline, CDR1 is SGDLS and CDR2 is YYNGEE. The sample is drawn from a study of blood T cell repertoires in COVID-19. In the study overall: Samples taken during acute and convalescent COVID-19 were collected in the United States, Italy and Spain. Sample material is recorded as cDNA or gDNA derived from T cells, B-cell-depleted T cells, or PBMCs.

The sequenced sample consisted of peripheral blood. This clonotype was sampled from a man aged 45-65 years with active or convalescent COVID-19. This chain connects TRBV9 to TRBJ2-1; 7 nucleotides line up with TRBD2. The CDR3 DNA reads TGTGCCAGCAGCAAGAACAGCGGGAACGGTGAGCAGTTCTTC. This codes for CASSKNSGNGEQFF. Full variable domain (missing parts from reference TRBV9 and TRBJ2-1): DSGVTQTPKHLITATGQRVTLRCSPRSGDLSVYWYQQSLDQGLQFLIQYYNGEERAKGNILERFSAQQFPDLHSELNLSSLELGDSALYFCASSKNSGNGEQFFGPGTRLTVL.